The T cell receptor (beta chain) under discussion was sequenced for a study of T cells in Graves' hyperthyroidism and ophthalmopathy. Findings and limits, study-wide: Stable hyperthyroidism and ophthalmopathy were separated using 13 V-J signatures.

V lost 1 base to trimming and J lost 11 bases, with 20 bases between them. CDR1 SNHLY and CDR2 FYNNEI come from the germline V gene. The CDR3 runs to 15 residues. This clonotype was seen at least ten times. Its antigen is unidentified. Amplification targeted TCR beta CDR3 regions from RNA transcripts. A set of HTBI primers served as the primers for a first-round RT-PCR of the TCR CDR3. In TCRdb, the multiplex PCR reads were re-called with MiXCR into one record per CDR3 protein. The profile shows a few hundred thousand distinct CDR3 sequences, under 15% of them singletons. Exclusion of a patient resulted from uncontrolled infection, other autoimmune disease, pregnancy or lactation.

V usage is TRBV2 and J usage is TRBJ1-1; D possibly corresponds to TRBD1 (5 bases). The sequenced material came from blood. The receptor comes from a woman between 18 and 30 years old with Graves' hyperthyroidism. The CDR3 DNA reads as TGTGCCAGCAGTGAAGAGAGTGCGACAGCTCTTGAGGCTTTCTTT. Residues: CASSEESATALEAFF.